Listed below are T cell receptor beta chains from one sample, sequenced in a study of spatial heterogeneity in lung cancer. TCRdb independently ran MiXCR on the 5' RACE reads; one entry per CDR3 protein. Of about 80,000 distinct CDR3 sequences listed, about 20% are singletons. The source was PBMCs, collected at surgery. These receptors were collected from a male donor with early-stage non-small cell lung cancer. Both conserved end residues are part of each CDR3. D genes are given only for firm matches. Only some rows state a clone size, as once, few, many or a class for expanded clones.

clone_size: .
d_call: .
j_call: TRBJ1-2
v_call: TRBV28
cdr3_nt: TGTGCCAGCAGCCCCCCGATGGGGCGCGGTGGCTACACCTTC
cdr3_aa: CASSPPMGRGGYTF

clone_size: .
d_call: TRBD2
j_call: TRBJ2-7
v_call: TRBV20-1
cdr3_nt: TGCAGTGCTAGAGATCTTGTGGCGGGAGATCGCTACGAGCAGTACTTC
cdr3_aa: CSARDLVAGDRYEQYF

clone_size: few
d_call: TRBD1
j_call: TRBJ2-2
v_call: TRBV28
cdr3_nt: TGTGCCAGCAGTTTTCCGGGACAGGGGGACGACACCGGGGAGCTGTTTTTT
cdr3_aa: CASSFPGQGDDTGELFF

clone_size: few
d_call: .
j_call: TRBJ1-2
v_call: TRBV28
cdr3_nt: TGTGCCAGCAGTCCCCCCCACACTCCTGATGGCTACACCTTC
cdr3_aa: CASSPPHTPDGYTF

clone_size: few
d_call: TRBD1
j_call: TRBJ1-5
v_call: TRBV5-5
cdr3_nt: TGTGCCAGCAGCTTGGACGGGACAGGGGCAGGGCTGGAGCATTTT
cdr3_aa: CASSLDGTGAGLEHF

clone_size: .
d_call: .
j_call: TRBJ2-5
v_call: TRBV10-3
cdr3_nt: TGTGCCATCAGTCTGGGCGGGATGCAAGAGACCCAGTACTTC
cdr3_aa: CAISLGGMQETQYF

clone_size: .
d_call: TRBD2
j_call: TRBJ2-1
v_call: TRBV27
cdr3_nt: TGTGCCAGCAGTTTAGGACTAGCGGGAACTGAGCAGTTCTTC
cdr3_aa: CASSLGLAGTEQFF

clone_size: few
d_call: .
j_call: TRBJ1-6
v_call: TRBV7-9
cdr3_nt: TGTGCCAGCAGCCCCCCGGGGGACTATAATTCACCCCTCCACTTT
cdr3_aa: CASSPPGDYNSPLHF

clone_size: few
d_call: TRBD2
j_call: TRBJ2-1
v_call: TRBV14
cdr3_nt: TGTGCCAGCAGCCAAGATCGGGGACTAGGTTCCTACAATGAGCAGTTCTTC
cdr3_aa: CASSQDRGLGSYNEQFF

clone_size: few
d_call: TRBD2
j_call: TRBJ2-3
v_call: TRBV9
cdr3_nt: TGTGCCACCGGAAGCGGGGGCACAGATACGCAGTATTTT
cdr3_aa: CATGSGGTDTQYF

clone_size: few
d_call: TRBD1
j_call: TRBJ2-7
v_call: TRBV18
cdr3_nt: TGTGCCAGCTCACAAGGACAGGGGGCGAGAGAGCAGTACTTC
cdr3_aa: CASSQGQGAREQYF

clone_size: .
d_call: TRBD2
j_call: TRBJ2-5
v_call: TRBV11-2
cdr3_nt: TGTGCCAGCAGCTCCTCGAGGCTAGCGGGAGTGGAAGAGACCCAGTACTTC
cdr3_aa: CASSSSRLAGVEETQYF

clone_size: .
d_call: .
j_call: TRBJ1-6
v_call: TRBV5-1
cdr3_nt: TGCGCCAGCAGTCCAGTCTCCGGGGCGTTCCGGGCCCTCCACTTT
cdr3_aa: CASSPVSGAFRALHF

clone_size: many
d_call: TRBD1
j_call: TRBJ1-2
v_call: TRBV10-3
cdr3_nt: TGTGCCACCGTAGACAGGGTTAACTATGGCTACACCTTC
cdr3_aa: CATVDRVNYGYTF

clone_size: .
d_call: .
j_call: TRBJ1-1
v_call: TRBV7-6
cdr3_nt: TGTGCCAGCAGCTTACGAGGGGCGGACACTGAAGCTTTCTTT
cdr3_aa: CASSLRGADTEAFF

clone_size: .
d_call: .
j_call: TRBJ1-2
v_call: TRBV12-3/TRBV12-4
cdr3_nt: TGTGCCAGCAGTTCCAGGGATGACTATGGCTACACCTTC
cdr3_aa: CASSSRDDYGYTF

clone_size: many
d_call: .
j_call: TRBJ1-1
v_call: TRBV6-2/TRBV6-3
cdr3_nt: TGTGCCAGCAGTTACTCGCGGGGAACTGAAGCTTTCTTT
cdr3_aa: CASSYSRGTEAFF

clone_size: few
d_call: .
j_call: TRBJ2-2
v_call: TRBV12-3/TRBV12-4
cdr3_nt: TGTGCCAGCAGTCCCCGGGCGGACACCGGGGAGCTGTTTTTT
cdr3_aa: CASSPRADTGELFF

clone_size: many
d_call: TRBD2
j_call: TRBJ2-7
v_call: TRBV7-9
cdr3_nt: TGTGCCAGCAGCTTAATAGGCCTAGCGGGGGAGCAGTACTTC
cdr3_aa: CASSLIGLAGEQYF

clone_size: .
d_call: .
j_call: TRBJ1-3
v_call: TRBV6-6
cdr3_nt: TGTGCCAGCATCTGGGGGGGATCTGGAAACACCATATATTTT
cdr3_aa: CASIWGGSGNTIYF

clone_size: few
d_call: .
j_call: TRBJ2-3
v_call: TRBV11-2
cdr3_nt: TGTGCCAGCAGCTTAACAGCGGATACGCAGTATTTT
cdr3_aa: CASSLTADTQYF

clone_size: .
d_call: .
j_call: TRBJ2-7
v_call: TRBV5-4
cdr3_nt: TGTGCCAGCAGCTCTGGGGCGGGACGGACCATACACGAGCAGTACTTC
cdr3_aa: CASSSGAGRTIHEQYF

clone_size: few
d_call: TRBD2
j_call: TRBJ2-5
v_call: TRBV10-3
cdr3_nt: TGTGCCATCACCGAGGGCGGGGGGTCAGGAGAGACCCAGTACTTC
cdr3_aa: CAITEGGGSGETQYF

clone_size: few
d_call: TRBD1
j_call: TRBJ1-5
v_call: TRBV19
cdr3_nt: TGTGCCAGTAGTTCACAGGGGGGTCAGAGCAATCAGCCCCAGCATTTT
cdr3_aa: CASSSQGGQSNQPQHF

clone_size: .
d_call: .
j_call: TRBJ1-1
v_call: TRBV15
cdr3_nt: TGTGCCACCAGCAGAGATGGGTCGGGGAAAGAAGCTTTCTTT
cdr3_aa: CATSRDGSGKEAFF

clone_size: many
d_call: TRBD1
j_call: TRBJ2-2
v_call: TRBV11-2
cdr3_nt: TGTGCCAGCAGCCCGCGGACAGGGGGCATCACCGGGGAGCTGTTTTTT
cdr3_aa: CASSPRTGGITGELFF

clone_size: many
d_call: .
j_call: TRBJ1-1
v_call: TRBV6-2/TRBV6-3
cdr3_nt: TGTGCCAGCAGTTACTCGTCTCGCGGGGCTGAAGCTTTCTTT
cdr3_aa: CASSYSSRGAEAFF

clone_size: .
d_call: .
j_call: TRBJ1-6
v_call: TRBV27
cdr3_nt: TGTGCCAGCAGTCCAGTCGAGGGACGGACGAATTCACCCCTCCACTTT
cdr3_aa: CASSPVEGRTNSPLHF

clone_size: .
d_call: .
j_call: TRBJ2-7
v_call: TRBV28
cdr3_nt: TGTGCCAGCAGTTTAAACTACTACGAGCAGTACTTC
cdr3_aa: CASSLNYYEQYF

clone_size: .
d_call: TRBD1
j_call: TRBJ1-4
v_call: TRBV5-1
cdr3_nt: TGCGCCAGCAGCACGGGGACAGGGATTGGGGATGAAAAACTGTTTTTT
cdr3_aa: CASSTGTGIGDEKLFF

clone_size: .
d_call: .
j_call: TRBJ2-1
v_call: TRBV28
cdr3_nt: TGTGCCAGCAGTCTGGGAATCTACAATGAGCAGTTCTTC
cdr3_aa: CASSLGIYNEQFF

clone_size: .
d_call: .
j_call: TRBJ1-1
v_call: TRBV6-2/TRBV6-3
cdr3_nt: TGTGCCAGCAGTTACGGAATAGCTGAAGCTTTCTTT
cdr3_aa: CASSYGIAEAFF

clone_size: .
d_call: .
j_call: TRBJ2-1
v_call: TRBV5-1
cdr3_nt: TGCGCCAGCAGCTTGGCCCCCCTCTCGGGTTACAATGAGCAGTTCTTC
cdr3_aa: CASSLAPLSGYNEQFF

clone_size: .
d_call: .
j_call: TRBJ1-1
v_call: TRBV5-4
cdr3_nt: TGTGCCAGCAGCCCTCAGGGGACTGAAGCTTTCTTT
cdr3_aa: CASSPQGTEAFF

clone_size: few
d_call: .
j_call: TRBJ2-5
v_call: TRBV28
cdr3_nt: TGTGCCGCATATCCCGGGCGCGGAGAGACCCAGTACTTC
cdr3_aa: CAAYPGRGETQYF

clone_size: .
d_call: TRBD1
j_call: TRBJ1-1
v_call: TRBV28
cdr3_nt: TGTGCCAGCAGTTTAGTGGGACAGCTGAACACTGAAGCTTTCTTT
cdr3_aa: CASSLVGQLNTEAFF

clone_size: .
d_call: .
j_call: TRBJ1-5
v_call: TRBV3-1
cdr3_nt: TGTGCCAGCAGCCAAGATCTAAGTAGCAATCAGCCCCAGCATTTT
cdr3_aa: CASSQDLSSNQPQHF

clone_size: .
d_call: .
j_call: TRBJ1-1
v_call: TRBV20-1
cdr3_nt: TGCAGTGCTAGAGGGGTCCCGGGGAAGGCTGAAGCTTTCTTT
cdr3_aa: CSARGVPGKAEAFF

clone_size: .
d_call: .
j_call: TRBJ1-5
v_call: TRBV4-3
cdr3_nt: TGCGCCAGCAGCCAAGACGCTCAGGGCAATCAGCCCCAGCATTTT
cdr3_aa: CASSQDAQGNQPQHF

clone_size: few
d_call: TRBD1
j_call: TRBJ1-1
v_call: TRBV28
cdr3_nt: TGTGCCAGCAGACGGGACAGGGGGATCATGAACACTGAAGCTTTCTTT
cdr3_aa: CASRRDRGIMNTEAFF

clone_size: few
d_call: .
j_call: TRBJ1-4
v_call: TRBV4-1
cdr3_nt: TGCGCCAGCAGCCCGGGAATGGGTAATGAAAAACTGTTTTTT
cdr3_aa: CASSPGMGNEKLFF

clone_size: .
d_call: TRBD1
j_call: TRBJ2-1
v_call: TRBV20-1
cdr3_nt: TGCAGTGCTAGCCACAGGGGGCCGGGCAATGAGCAGTTCTTC
cdr3_aa: CSASHRGPGNEQFF

clone_size: .
d_call: TRBD1
j_call: TRBJ2-1
v_call: TRBV5-1
cdr3_nt: TGCGCCAGCAGCCCCCCCCGGGACAGTTACAATGAGCAGTTCTTC
cdr3_aa: CASSPPRDSYNEQFF

clone_size: few
d_call: .
j_call: TRBJ1-2
v_call: TRBV7-9
cdr3_nt: TGTGCCAGCAGCCTTTGGACGCCTGATGGCTACACCTTC
cdr3_aa: CASSLWTPDGYTF

clone_size: .
d_call: TRBD1
j_call: TRBJ1-4
v_call: TRBV7-2
cdr3_nt: TGTGCCAGCAGCCTCGGACAGGACCAACTGTTTTTT
cdr3_aa: CASSLGQDQLFF

clone_size: .
d_call: .
j_call: TRBJ2-5
v_call: TRBV19
cdr3_nt: TGTGCCAGTAGTCAGCCTGGGACAGAGACCCAGTACTTC
cdr3_aa: CASSQPGTETQYF

clone_size: .
d_call: .
j_call: TRBJ1-5
v_call: TRBV9
cdr3_nt: TGTGCCACCGTGGGGGGCAGCCCTTATAGCAATCAGCCCCAGCATTTT
cdr3_aa: CATVGGSPYSNQPQHF

clone_size: .
d_call: .
j_call: TRBJ2-2
v_call: TRBV27
cdr3_nt: TGTGAGTGCGGCTTCCCGGGCACCGGGGAGCTGTTTTTT
cdr3_aa: CECGFPGTGELFF

clone_size: few
d_call: .
j_call: TRBJ2-7
v_call: TRBV6-6
cdr3_nt: TGTGCCAGCAGTCCGGACAGAGACTACGAGCAGTACTTC
cdr3_aa: CASSPDRDYEQYF

clone_size: many
d_call: TRBD1
j_call: TRBJ1-1
v_call: TRBV14
cdr3_nt: TGTGCCAGCAGCCGACAGGGTTGGGCTGAAGCTTTCTTT
cdr3_aa: CASSRQGWAEAFF

clone_size: many
d_call: TRBD2
j_call: TRBJ2-3
v_call: TRBV5-4
cdr3_nt: TGTGCCAGCAGCTCTTGGATTGGGACTAGCCCAGATACGCAGTATTTT
cdr3_aa: CASSSWIGTSPDTQYF

clone_size: few
d_call: .
j_call: TRBJ2-7
v_call: TRBV2
cdr3_nt: TGTGCCACCTCCCCGGGGTTGAGCTCCTACGAGCAGTACTTC
cdr3_aa: CATSPGLSSYEQYF

clone_size: .
d_call: .
j_call: TRBJ2-3
v_call: TRBV2
cdr3_nt: TGTGCCAGCAGAGGAGGGGGTGATACAGATACGCAGTATTTT
cdr3_aa: CASRGGGDTDTQYF